This section outlines one T cell receptor beta chain sequence together with its context. Its antigen is currently unknown. Data came from immunoSEQ multiplex PCR; TCRdb stores just in-frame clones and leaves some out. The sample records some 98,000 clones, 87% being singletons. This sample was included in a study of OX40 agonist ivuxolimab in advanced cancers. Background on the study: Patients received the agonistic anti-OX40 (CD134) antibody ivuxolimab. Every 2 weeks, ivuxolimab was infused into the patients intravenously at between 0.01 and 10 mg/kg. Partial responses were achieved by three patients, one with hepatocellular carcinoma and two with cutaneous melanoma. The study's findings and limits: CD8+ T cells were the subset that, on average, had more expanded clones than CD4+.

Germline V gene sequence: CDR1 SGHNT, CDR2 YYREEE (reference sequence). There are 14 residues in the CDR3. This TCR was recovered from an adult with an advanced solid tumor such as melanoma, head and neck, liver or kidney cancer. The chain couples TRBV5-4 to TRBJ2-5; D possibly uses TRBD1 or TRBD2 (5 bases each). Judging by the DNA end, TRBJ2-7 fits better; the J call may be wrong. Sample: CD4+ or CD8+ T cells sorted from blood, taken in a trial of the OX40 agonist ivuxolimab. The CDR3 sequence: CASSSGRTHDEQYF. The CDR3 bases are TGTGCCAGCAGCTCGGGACGGACTCACGACGAGCAGTACTTC.